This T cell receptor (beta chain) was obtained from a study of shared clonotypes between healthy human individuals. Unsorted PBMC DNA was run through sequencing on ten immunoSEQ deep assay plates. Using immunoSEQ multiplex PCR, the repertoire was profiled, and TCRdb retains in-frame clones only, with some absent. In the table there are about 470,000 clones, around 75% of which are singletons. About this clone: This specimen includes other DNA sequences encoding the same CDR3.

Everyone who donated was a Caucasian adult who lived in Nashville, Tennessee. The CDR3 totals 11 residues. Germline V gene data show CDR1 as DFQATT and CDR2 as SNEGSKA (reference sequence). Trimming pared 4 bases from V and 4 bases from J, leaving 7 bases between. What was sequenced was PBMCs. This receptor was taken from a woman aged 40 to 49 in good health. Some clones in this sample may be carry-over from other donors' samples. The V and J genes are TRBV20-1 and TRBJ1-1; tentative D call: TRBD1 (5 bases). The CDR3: CSATGGTEAFF. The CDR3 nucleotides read TGCAGTGCTACTGGGGGCACTGAAGCTTTCTTT.